Given below is one T cell receptor beta chain in context. What it recognizes is unknown. This CDR3 has 16 residues. V lost 5 bases to trimming and J lost 0 bases; unmatched junction nucleotides: 7. Germline V gene lookup returns CDR1 LGHNA and CDR2 YSLEER. Vbeta (60) and Jbeta (13) primers were used in the PCR. Libraries were prepared by immunoSEQ multiplex PCR; TCRdb keeps only in-frame clonotypes and omits some of them. The sample carries 150,000 to 200,000 clones, roughly 85% recorded once. This sample was taken from a study of cytomegalovirus exposure and HLA in healthy donors. Findings of the study overall: A reported reduction in N-insertions relative to the roughly 700-donor mean was seen in an Asian-associated ancestry cluster in a later analysis.

The rearrangement links TRBV4-3 to TRBJ2-5, with TRBD1 matching 9 bases. The receptor was derived from a man younger than 30 in good health and CMV-seropositive. What was sequenced was PBMCs. CDR3 sequence (DNA): TGCGCCAGCAGCAGGGCGGGACAGGGTTACCAAGAGACCCAGTACTTC. Its translation is CASSRAGQGYQETQYF.